This T cell receptor (beta chain) was found in a study of blood T cell repertoires in COVID-19. In the study overall: The origin of the acute and convalescent COVID-19 samples was the United States, Italy and Spain.

In the original workflow: Estimation of nucleated cell counts was performed using reference gene primer amplification. Clones were read by immunoSEQ multiplex PCR, and TCRdb kept only the in-frame ones, dropping some. That table gives V, J and clone size, and the DNA gave D and trimming. The repertoire consists of about 220,000 clones, with roughly 85% occurring once and the leading ten covering approximately 3.8%. The source material was peripheral blood. This sequence originates from a woman older than 75 with acute or convalescent COVID-19.

CDR3 region: CASSLSGRGLGEKLFF. The DNA for the CDR3 is TGCGCCAGCAGCTTGAGCGGCAGGGGGCTGGGTGAAAAACTGTTTTTT. The chain employs TRBV5-1 and TRBJ1-4; 8 bases line up with TRBD1. The V gene's germline CDR1 is SGHRS and CDR2 YFSETQ. The CDR3 length is 16 residues. V shed 1 base and J 7 bases; nucleotides not matched to a gene: 9.